The 14 T cell receptor beta chains presented below share a single source sample, sequenced in a study of glioma-infiltrating T cells. The iRepertoire nested amplicon-rescue multiplex PCR amplified TCR alpha and beta CDR3s from RNA. MiXCR was run by TCRdb on the multiplex PCR reads, yielding one entry per CDR3 protein. The sample has around 170,000 distinct CDR3 sequences, around 42% seen once. Sequenced sample: glioma tissue, nonneoplastic brain tissue, or PBMCs (not recorded which). The receptors originated from a human donor with low-grade glioma or glioblastoma, undergoing nonglioma brain surgery, or in good health (not recorded which).

The chain has TRBV12-3 or TRBV12-4 and TRBJ2-3, with TRBD2 matching over 9 bases. This CDR3 contains 15 residues. The V and J ends lost 5 bases and 8 bases, in that order; junction bases with no gene match: 11. The CDR3 reads CASSPPQAGGITQYF. In DNA form, the CDR3 reads TGTGCCAGCAGTCCTCCCCAGGCGGGAGGGATTACGCAGTATTTT.

There are many counts of this clonotype. The chain is built from TRBV7-9 and TRBJ1-1; D ambiguous. This CDR3 has 15 residues. Trimming took off 2 bases at V and 1 base at J, with 11 bases between the two ends. CDR1 and CDR2 from the germline V gene are SEHNR and FQNEAQ (reference sequence). The CDR3 sequence: CASSLMTRGNTEAFF. As DNA, the CDR3 is TGTGCCAGCAGCTTAATGACCCGCGGGAACACTGAAGCTTTCTTT.

Of note for this clonotype: This may arise from a read error, as a much more abundant clone is one base away. This chain connects TRBV7-2 to TRBJ2-3, with TRBD2 matching 9 bases. CDR1 is SGHTA and CDR2 is FQGNSA in the germline V gene. The CDR3 loop spans 14 amino acids. This chain's CDR3 is CASSIGLASDTQCF. Written as DNA, the CDR3 is TGTGCCAGCAGCATAGGACTAGCGTCGGATACGCAGTGTTTT.

This clonotype has only a few counts. The chain recombines TRBV5-1 with TRBJ2-7; 10 bases agree with TRBD2. V was clipped by 2 bases and J by 0 bases; unmatched bases: 5. This CDR3 contains 16 residues. In germline, CDR1 is SGHRS, CDR2 YFSETQ. Here the CDR3 DNA reads TGCGCCAGCAGCTTTCTGGGGACTAGCGACTCCTACGAGCAGTACTTC. It yields the protein CASSFLGTSDSYEQYF.

Details on this clonotype: This may be a read error, as it is one base from a much larger clone. The genes are TRBV20-1 and TRBJ2-7; TRBD1 aligns across 9 bases. This CDR3 contains 13 residues. Germline-derived CDR1 and CDR2 are DFQATT and SNEGSKA (reference sequence). The V and J ends lost 8 bases and 3 bases, in that order; junction bases with no gene match: 8. CDR3 coding DNA: TGCAGTTCTGAAACGGACAGGGGCTACGAGCAGTACTTC. The encoded protein is CSSETDRGYEQYF.

In the case of this clonotype: A clone one base away is much larger, so this may be a read error. The J gene is TRBJ2-5, the V gene TRBV20-1; D possibly uses TRBD1 or TRBD2 (5 bases each). The CDR3 length is 15 residues. V shed 5 bases and J shed 3 bases, with 19 bases lying between them. CDR1 is DFQATT, CDR2 SNEGSKA, per germline (reference sequence). As DNA, the CDR3 is TGCAGTGCTTCCCAAGGGGAGATGTACAAAGAGACCCAGTACTTC. The encoded protein is CSASQGEMYKETQYF.

This clonotype was seen at least ten times. The CDR3 DNA reads TGTGCCAGCAGCACCGGACTAGCGGGAGGTCGGGAGCAGTTCTTC. Its translation is CASSTGLAGGREQFF. The genes are TRBV7-6 and TRBJ2-1, with 14 positions matching TRBD2. The CDR3 has 15 residues. Unmatched junction bases numbered 7, after V lost 5 bases and J lost 10 bases. Germline V gene data show CDR1 as SGHVS and CDR2 as FNYEAQ. Together with reference TRBV7-6 and TRBJ2-1, the CDR3 gives the full variable domain: GAGVSQSPRYKVTKRGQDVALRCDPISGHVSLYWYRQALGQGPEFLTYFNYEAQQDKSGLPNDRFSAERPEGSISTLTIQRTEQRDSAMYRCASSTGLAGGREQFFGPGTRLTVL.

With respect to this clonotype: At one end the junction does not follow the germline gene, possibly because of a read error. J is TRBJ2-7 and V is TRBV27, with D unresolved. Germline V gene data show CDR1 as MNHEY and CDR2 as SMNVEV (reference sequence). CDR3 length equals 13 residues. This CDR3 is CDSSFRGRNEQYF. The CDR3 DNA follows: TGTGACAGCAGTTTCCGCGGCCGCAATGAGCAGTACTTC.

This clonotype was observed at least ten times. The V and J genes are TRBV28 and TRBJ2-1, with D perhaps TRBD2 (6 bases). The CDR3 is 15 amino acids. Germline V lookup: CDR1 MDHEN, CDR2 SYDVKM. Trimming pared 4 bases from V and 2 bases from J, leaving 12 bases between. CDR3 sequence (DNA): TGTGCCAGCAGTTCCCCCGGGGGACCCTACAATGAGCAGTTCTTC. It encodes CASSSPGGPYNEQFF. The variable domain in full, with the rest retrieved from reference TRBV28 and TRBJ2-1, is DVKVTQSSRYLVKRTGEKVFLECVQDMDHENMFWYRQDPGLGLRLIYFSYDVKMKEKGDIPEGYSVSREKKERFSLILESASTNQTSMYLCASSSPGGPYNEQFFGPGTRLTVL.

Remarks on this clonotype: One end of the junction varies from germline; a read error may be responsible. The chain is built from TRBV4-1 and TRBJ1-3; 7 bases line up with TRBD1. The CDR3 totals 17 residues. Germline CDR1 and CDR2: MGHRA and YSYEKL. The CDR3 loop reads CASSQEGTENSGTTIYF. CDR3 DNA: TGCGCCAGCAGCCAAGAGGGGACAGAAAACTCTGGAACCACCATATATTTT.

With respect to this clonotype: This may come from a read error, since a much larger clone is one base off. This chain joins TRBV6-1 and TRBJ1-6; D might be TRBD1 (6 bases). The CDR3 spans 14 residues. Germline values: CDR1 MNHNS, CDR2 SASEGT. The V end was cut by 1 base, the J end by 8 bases, with 9 bases between. The CDR3 spells CASSEGQEDSPLHF. CDR3 DNA sequence: TGTGCCAGCAGTGAAGGACAGGAAGATTCACCCCTCCACTTT.

The genes are TRBV20-1 and TRBJ2-3; 9 bases line up with TRBD2. Germline V gene lookup returns CDR1 DFQATT and CDR2 SNEGSKA (reference sequence). This CDR3 comprises 18 residues. The V and J ends lost 6 bases and 1 base, in that order; junction bases with no gene match: 17. The CDR3 sequence: CSAPGESGRWEGTDTQYF. The CDR3, as DNA: TGCAGTGCCCCTGGAGAGAGCGGGAGGTGGGAGGGCACAGATACGCAGTATTTT.

On this clonotype itself: This clone may be a read error of a much larger clone one base away. This chain uses TRBV6-1 with TRBJ2-7; TRBD2 matches 12 bases. The CDR3 is made up of 14 amino acids. Germline V gene lookup returns CDR1 MNHNS and CDR2 SASEGT. The CDR3 DNA follows: TGTGCCAGCATCGAAGGACTAGCGGGATCCCCGCAGTGCTTC. Translated: CASIEGLAGSPQCF.

The chain is built from TRBV4-1 and TRBJ1-2, with 7 bases that match TRBD1. Germline values: CDR1 MGHRA, CDR2 YSYEKL. V dropped 1 base and J dropped 2; count of bases not matched to a gene: 7. The CDR3 runs to 16 residues. The CDR3 DNA is TGCGCCAGCAGCCAAGCTCGACAGGGTCGGAACTATGGCTACACCTTC. This encodes CASSQARQGRNYGYTF.